The 4 T cell receptor beta chains given below trace back to one sample, sequenced in a study of T-cell reconstitution after alpha-beta-depleted transplantation in children (dated by TCRdb to the mid-2010s). Libraries were prepared through PCR. Sequencing instrument: Illumina HiSeq 2500. TCR libraries were prepared with molecular barcoding, using unique molecular identifiers to normalize TCRbeta repertoire quantification. TCRdb reprocessed the public reads (quality trimming at Q25 with fastp, clone calling with MiXCR) and kept in-frame beta chains. Identical CDR3 proteins give one entry, which carries the most common genes and DNA. The sample table shows 250,000 to 350,000 distinct CDR3 sequences, and about 10% are seen once. Jointly, the top ten make up roughly a tenth of the sample. The material was PBMCs from the stem cell graft donor, obtained from the stem cell graft. The origin of the receptors is a human donor who donated a stem cell graft to a child with SCID.

This clonotype was counted a few times. V usage is TRBV12-3 or TRBV12-4 and J usage is TRBJ1-1; D not resolved. This CDR3 comprises 13 residues. V lost 5 bases and J 2 bases, leaving 9 bases between the germline ends. CDR3 DNA: TGTGCCAGCAGTGGATCACCCAACACTGAAGCTTTCTTT. As protein: CASSGSPNTEAFF.

The chain has TRBV12-3 or TRBV12-4 and TRBJ2-1, with TRBD2 matching 15 bases. The CDR3 is made up of 15 amino acids. The V segment lost 4 bases and the J segment 6 bases; nucleotides outside the gene matches: 1. The CDR3 DNA follows: TGTGCCAGCAGTTGGGGACTAGCGGGGGGCAATGAGCAGTTCTTC. Protein sequence: CASSWGLAGGNEQFF.

This clonotype has just one count. The genes are TRBV5-1 and TRBJ2-1; D is undetermined. The CDR3 sequence is 12 residues long. Germline CDR1 and CDR2: SGHRS and YFSETQ. V gave up 2 bases and J gave up 3 bases, with 3 bases separating them. The CDR3, as DNA: TGCGCCAGCAGCTTCTACTACAATGAGCAGTTCTTC. Protein: CASSFYYNEQFF.

This clonotype was detected a few times. This sequence joins TRBV10-3 and TRBJ1-6; D is uncertain. Between the trimmed V and J ends, which lost 3 bases and 10 bases, there was a span of 10 bases. The CDR3 runs 13 residues. From germline, CDR1 is ENHRY and CDR2 SYGVKD. In DNA form, the CDR3 reads TGTGCCATCAGTGATGCGGTTCGATCACCCCTCCACTTT. Protein: CAISDAVRSPLHF.